This entry lists 7 T cell receptor beta chains sequenced from one sample in a study of blood T cell repertoires in COVID-19. Assay: immunoSEQ multiplex PCR; the TCRdb copy retains only in-frame clones and omits some. The repertoire has roughly 170,000 clones, under 85% of them found once; the top ten carry 0.95% to 1.5%. Sequencing was done on a sample of peripheral blood. The receptors here all came from a man aged 55 to 70 who had recovered from COVID-19.

This chain links TRBV7-3 with TRBJ2-7, with TRBD2 as a possible D gene (6 bases). The CDR3 runs to 17 residues. Germline CDR1 is SGHTA and CDR2 is FQGTGA. V lost 5 bases and J 2 bases, leaving 22 bases between the germline ends. CDR3 sequence (DNA): TGTGCCAGCAGCCCCGGCCCGGGACGGACGGGGGCCTACGAGCAGTACTTC. Amino acids: CASSPGPGRTGAYEQYF.

The rearrangement links TRBV5-1 to TRBJ1-1; 8 bases fit TRBD1. J lost 6 bases, V lost 8 bases, and 12 bases had no gene match. The CDR3 is 14 residues long. From germline, CDR1 is SGHRS and CDR2 YFSETQ. CDR3 in amino acids: CASKTGAREAEAFF. As DNA, the CDR3 is TGCGCCAGTAAGACAGGGGCAAGAGAGGCTGAAGCTTTCTTT.

This clone was found a few times. The V gene is TRBV10-3, the J gene TRBJ2-2; tentatively, D is TRBD1 (6 bases). Germline values: CDR1 ENHRY, CDR2 SYGVKD. V lost 4 bases to trimming and J lost 1 base, with 7 bases between them. The CDR3 has 14 residues. The CDR3 bases are TGTGCCATCAGTGCGGACAGGAACACCGGGGAGCTGTTTTTT. Translation: CAISADRNTGELFF.

The J gene is TRBJ2-3, the V gene TRBV9, with D maybe TRBD2 (7 bases). The germline V gene has CDR1 SGDLS and CDR2 YYNGEE. The CDR3 contains 15 residues. The ends were cut back, 8 bases at V and 3 bases at J, with 19 bases in the middle. The CDR3 DNA follows: TGTGCCAGTAGGGCTGCGGGGGCCCAAACAGATACGCAGTATTTT. Protein sequence: CASRAAGAQTDTQYF.

The chain uses TRBV5-6 and TRBJ1-2; 7 bases agree with TRBD1. CDR3 size: 16 residues. V lost 3 bases to trimming and J lost 5 bases; unmatched junction nucleotides: 13. Germline V gene lookup returns CDR1 SGHDT and CDR2 YYEEEE. The CDR3 bases are TGTGCCAGCAGCTCATATACCACAGGGGTCGCGTATGGCTACACCTTC. Its protein is CASSSYTTGVAYGYTF.

The rearrangement links TRBV6-5 to TRBJ2-1, with 9 positions matching TRBD1. This CDR3 contains 14 residues. CDR1 MNHEY and CDR2 SVGAGI come from the germline V gene. With V trimmed by 5 bases and J by 5 bases, 4 bases remained unmatched. CDR3 protein: CASSKRDRDNEQFF. Written as DNA, the CDR3 is TGTGCCAGCAGTAAACGGGACAGGGACAATGAGCAGTTCTTC.

The V call is TRBV27, the J call TRBJ2-7; D is perhaps TRBD2 (5 bases). This CDR3 is built from 16 residues. Germline V lookup: CDR1 MNHEY, CDR2 SMNVEV (reference sequence). The V and J ends lost 2 bases and 2 bases respectively, with 16 bases between them. The CDR3 DNA sequence: TGTGCCAGCAGTTTAAAGTTTGTCGGGAACACCTACGAGCAGTACTTC. This translates into CASSLKFVGNTYEQYF.